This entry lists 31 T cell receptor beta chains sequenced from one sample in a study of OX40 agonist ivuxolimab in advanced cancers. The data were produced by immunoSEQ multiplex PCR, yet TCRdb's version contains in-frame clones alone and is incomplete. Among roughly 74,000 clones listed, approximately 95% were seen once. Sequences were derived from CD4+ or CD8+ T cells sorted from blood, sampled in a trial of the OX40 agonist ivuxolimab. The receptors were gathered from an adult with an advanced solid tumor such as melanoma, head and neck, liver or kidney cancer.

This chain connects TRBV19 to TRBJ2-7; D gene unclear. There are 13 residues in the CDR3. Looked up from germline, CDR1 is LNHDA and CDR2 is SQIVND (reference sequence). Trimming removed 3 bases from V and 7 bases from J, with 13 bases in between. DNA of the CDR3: TGTGCCAGTAGTATGAGTCCTTTTTCGGAGCAGTACTTC. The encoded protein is CASSMSPFSEQYF.

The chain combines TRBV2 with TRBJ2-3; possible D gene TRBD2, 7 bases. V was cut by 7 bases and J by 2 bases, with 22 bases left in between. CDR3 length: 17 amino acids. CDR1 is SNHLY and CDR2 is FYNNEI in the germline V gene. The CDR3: CASIPRRGGQSTDTQYF. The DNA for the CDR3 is TGTGCCAGCATTCCCCGGAGGGGGGGCCAGTCCACAGATACGCAGTATTTT.

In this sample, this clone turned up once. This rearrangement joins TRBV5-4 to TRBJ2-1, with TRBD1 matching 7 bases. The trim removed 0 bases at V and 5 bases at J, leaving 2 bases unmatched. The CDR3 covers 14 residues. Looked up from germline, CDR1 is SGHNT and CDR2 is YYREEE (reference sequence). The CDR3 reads CASSLGDRDNEQFF. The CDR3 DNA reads TGTGCCAGCAGCTTGGGAGACAGGGACAATGAGCAGTTCTTC.

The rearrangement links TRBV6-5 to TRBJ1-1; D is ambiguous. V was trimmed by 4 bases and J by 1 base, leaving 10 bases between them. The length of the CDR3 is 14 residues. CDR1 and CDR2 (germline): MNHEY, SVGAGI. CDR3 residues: CASSLWSRNTEAFF. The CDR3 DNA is TGTGCCAGCAGTTTATGGAGCCGGAACACTGAAGCTTTCTTT.

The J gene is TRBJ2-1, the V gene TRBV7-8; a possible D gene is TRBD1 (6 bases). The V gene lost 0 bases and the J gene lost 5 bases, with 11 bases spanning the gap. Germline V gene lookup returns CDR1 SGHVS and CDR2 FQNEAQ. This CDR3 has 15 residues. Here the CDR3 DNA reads TGTGCCAGCAGCTTAGCGGGACACTTGAACAATGAGCAGTTCTTC. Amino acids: CASSLAGHLNNEQFF. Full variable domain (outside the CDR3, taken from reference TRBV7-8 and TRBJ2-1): GAGVSQSPRYKVAKRGQDVALRCDPISGHVSLFWYQQALGQGPEFLTYFQNEAQLDKSGLPSDRFFAERPEGSVSTLKIQRTQQEDSAVYLCASSLAGHLNNEQFFGPGTRLTVL.

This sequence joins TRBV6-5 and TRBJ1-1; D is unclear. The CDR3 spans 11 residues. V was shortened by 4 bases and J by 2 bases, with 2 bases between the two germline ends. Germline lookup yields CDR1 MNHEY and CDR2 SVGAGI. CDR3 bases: TGTGCCAGCAGTTCTAACACTGAAGCTTTCTTT. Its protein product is CASSSNTEAFF.

CDR3 residues: CASSQDGPSSRETQYF. The CDR3 nucleotides are TGCGCCAGCAGCCAAGATGGGCCTTCCAGTAGAGAGACCCAGTACTTC. This sequence joins TRBV4-3 and TRBJ2-5; D is unresolved. The V end was cut by 0 bases, the J end by 4 bases, with 15 bases between. The CDR3 totals 16 residues. CDR1 and CDR2 (germline): LGHNA, YSLEER.

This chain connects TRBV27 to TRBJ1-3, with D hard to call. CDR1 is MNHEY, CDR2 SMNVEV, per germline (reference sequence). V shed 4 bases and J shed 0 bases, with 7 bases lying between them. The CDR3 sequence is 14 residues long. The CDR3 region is CASSSQSSGNTIYF. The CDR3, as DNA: TGTGCCAGCAGTTCCCAAAGCTCTGGAAACACCATATATTTT.

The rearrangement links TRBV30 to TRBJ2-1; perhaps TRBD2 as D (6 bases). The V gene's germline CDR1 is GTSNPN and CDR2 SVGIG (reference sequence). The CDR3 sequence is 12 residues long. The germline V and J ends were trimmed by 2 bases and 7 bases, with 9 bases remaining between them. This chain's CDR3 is CAWSSGTNEQFF. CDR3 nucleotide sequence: TGTGCCTGGAGTTCCGGGACTAATGAGCAGTTCTTC.

The CDR3 loop reads CASSSLDRGLTGELFF. Here the CDR3 DNA reads TGTGCCAGCAGCTCCCTGGACAGGGGGCTAACCGGGGAGCTGTTTTTT. The chain links TRBV11-2 to TRBJ2-2; 11 bases map to TRBD1. The CDR3 is 16 residues long. Germline loops: CDR1 SGHAT, CDR2 FQNNGV. J lost 5 bases, V lost 4 bases, and 6 bases had no gene match.

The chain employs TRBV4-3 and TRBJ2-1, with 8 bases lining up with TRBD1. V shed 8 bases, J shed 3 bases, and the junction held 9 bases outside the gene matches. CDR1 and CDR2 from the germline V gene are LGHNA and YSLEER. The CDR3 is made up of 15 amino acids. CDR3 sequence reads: CASRLDREVYNEQFF. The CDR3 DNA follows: TGCGCCAGCCGTCTGGACAGGGAGGTCTACAATGAGCAGTTCTTC.

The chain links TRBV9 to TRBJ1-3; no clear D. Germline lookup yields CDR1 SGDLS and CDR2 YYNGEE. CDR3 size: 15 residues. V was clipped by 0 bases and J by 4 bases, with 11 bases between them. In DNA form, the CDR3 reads TGTGCCAGCAGCGTAGGACCAGGTGCGGGAAACACCATATATTTT. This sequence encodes CASSVGPGAGNTIYF.

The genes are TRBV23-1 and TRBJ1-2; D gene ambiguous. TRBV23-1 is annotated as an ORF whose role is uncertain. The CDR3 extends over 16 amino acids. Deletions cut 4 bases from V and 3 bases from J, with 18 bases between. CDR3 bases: TGCGCCAGCAGTCCCCGGGATGGGATTTGTTACTATGGCTACACCTTC. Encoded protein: CASSPRDGICYYGYTF.

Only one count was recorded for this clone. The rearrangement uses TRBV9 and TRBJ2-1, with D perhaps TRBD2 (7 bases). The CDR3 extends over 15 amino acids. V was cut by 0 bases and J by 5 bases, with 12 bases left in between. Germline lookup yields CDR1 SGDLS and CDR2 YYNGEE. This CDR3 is CASSVAGGSNNEQFF. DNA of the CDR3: TGTGCCAGCAGCGTAGCGGGGGGCAGCAACAATGAGCAGTTCTTC.

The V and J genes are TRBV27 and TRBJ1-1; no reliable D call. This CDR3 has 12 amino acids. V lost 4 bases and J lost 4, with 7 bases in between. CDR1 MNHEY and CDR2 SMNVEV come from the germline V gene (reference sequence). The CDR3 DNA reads TGTGCCAGCAGTTCGGCGGGCACTGAAGCTTTCTTT. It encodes CASSSAGTEAFF.

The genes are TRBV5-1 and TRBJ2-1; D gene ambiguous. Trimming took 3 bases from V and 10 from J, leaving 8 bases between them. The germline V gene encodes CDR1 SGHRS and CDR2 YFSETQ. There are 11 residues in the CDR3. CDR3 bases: TGCGCCAGCAGCTCCTCGCGGGAGCAGTTCTTC. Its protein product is CASSSSREQFF.

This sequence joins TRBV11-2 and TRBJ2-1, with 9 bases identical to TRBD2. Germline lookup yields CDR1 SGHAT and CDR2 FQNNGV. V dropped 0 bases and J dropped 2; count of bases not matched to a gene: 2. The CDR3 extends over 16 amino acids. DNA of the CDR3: TGTGCCAGCAGCTTAGATGAGCGGGGGGCCTACAATGAGCAGTTCTTC. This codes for CASSLDERGAYNEQFF.

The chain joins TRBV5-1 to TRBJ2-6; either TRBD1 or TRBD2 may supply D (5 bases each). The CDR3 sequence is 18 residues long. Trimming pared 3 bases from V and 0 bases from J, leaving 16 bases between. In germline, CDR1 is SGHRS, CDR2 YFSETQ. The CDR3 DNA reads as TGCGCCAGCAGCTGGGACCGCTCCCTTCCCTCTGGGGCCAACGTCCTGACTTTC. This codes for CASSWDRSLPSGANVLTF.

The CDR3 sequence is CASSQTSGALYNEQFF. Written as DNA, the CDR3 is TGTGCCAGCAGCCAGACTAGCGGGGCTCTTTACAATGAGCAGTTCTTC. The genes are TRBV27 and TRBJ2-1, with 11 nucleotides matching TRBD2. V lost 6 bases to trimming and J lost 4 bases; unmatched junction nucleotides: 8. Germline lookup yields CDR1 MNHEY and CDR2 SMNVEV (reference sequence). This CDR3 is 16 amino acids long.

Here the CDR3 reads CASSSTRGAGLSYEQYF. CDR3 in DNA: TGTGCCAGTAGTAGCACCCGGGGGGCGGGCTTATCCTACGAGCAGTACTTC. V is TRBV19 and J is TRBJ2-7; D is possibly TRBD2 (7 bases). Germline V gives CDR1 LNHDA, CDR2 SQIVND (reference sequence). The V gene lost 4 bases and the J gene lost 1 base, with 20 bases spanning the gap. The CDR3 contains 17 residues.

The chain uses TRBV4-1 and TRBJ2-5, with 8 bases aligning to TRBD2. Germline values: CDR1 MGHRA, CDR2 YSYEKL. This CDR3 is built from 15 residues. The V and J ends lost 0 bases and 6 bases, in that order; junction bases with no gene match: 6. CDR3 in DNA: TGCGCCAGCAGCCAAGATCGGGGGGGTACGAAGACCCAGTACTTC. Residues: CASSQDRGGTKTQYF.

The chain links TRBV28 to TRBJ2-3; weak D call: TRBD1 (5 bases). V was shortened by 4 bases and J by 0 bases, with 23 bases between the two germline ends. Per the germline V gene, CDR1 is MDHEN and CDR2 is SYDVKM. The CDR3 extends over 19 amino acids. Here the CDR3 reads CASSWATDSPTASTDTQYF. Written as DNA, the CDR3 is TGTGCCAGCAGTTGGGCGACTGACAGTCCAACCGCTAGCACAGATACGCAGTATTTT. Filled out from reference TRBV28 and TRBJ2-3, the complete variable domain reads DVKVTQSSRYLVKRTGEKVFLECVQDMDHENMFWYRQDPGLGLRLIYFSYDVKMKEKGDIPEGYSVSREKKERFSLILESASTNQTSMYLCASSWATDSPTASTDTQYFGPGTRLTVL.

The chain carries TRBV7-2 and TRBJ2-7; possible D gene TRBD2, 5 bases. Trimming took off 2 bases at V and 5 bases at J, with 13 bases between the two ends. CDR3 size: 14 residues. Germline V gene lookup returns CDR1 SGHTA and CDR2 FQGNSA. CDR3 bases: TGTGCCAGCAGCTTATGGGCCCGAGGGAACGAGCAGTACTTC. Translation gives CASSLWARGNEQYF.

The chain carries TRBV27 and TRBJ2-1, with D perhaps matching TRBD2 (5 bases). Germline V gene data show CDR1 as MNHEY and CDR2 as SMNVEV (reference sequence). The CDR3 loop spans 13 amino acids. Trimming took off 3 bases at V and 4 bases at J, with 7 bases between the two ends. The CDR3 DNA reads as TGTGCCAGCAGTTTCGGACTTTACAATGAGCAGTTCTTC. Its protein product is CASSFGLYNEQFF.

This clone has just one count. This CDR3 reads CASSQLGTGIYGYTF. DNA of the CDR3: TGCGCCAGCAGCCAGCTCGGGACAGGGATTTATGGCTACACCTTC. The J gene is TRBJ1-2, the V gene TRBV4-1; 9 nucleotides match TRBD1. Germline V CDR1 and CDR2: MGHRA, YSYEKL. With V trimmed by 3 bases and J by 5 bases, 7 bases remained unmatched. CDR3 length: 15 residues.

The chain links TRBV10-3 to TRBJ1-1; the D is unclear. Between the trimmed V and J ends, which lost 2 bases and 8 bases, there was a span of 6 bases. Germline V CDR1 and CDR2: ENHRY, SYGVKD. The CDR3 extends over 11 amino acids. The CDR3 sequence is CAISEGWEAFF. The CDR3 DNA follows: TGTGCCATCAGTGAGGGGTGGGAAGCTTTCTTT.

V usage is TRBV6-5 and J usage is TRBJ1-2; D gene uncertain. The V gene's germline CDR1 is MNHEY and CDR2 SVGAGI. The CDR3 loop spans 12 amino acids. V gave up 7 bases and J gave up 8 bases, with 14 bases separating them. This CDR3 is CASTFPGGGYTF. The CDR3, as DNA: TGTGCCAGCACCTTTCCAGGAGGCGGCTACACCTTC.

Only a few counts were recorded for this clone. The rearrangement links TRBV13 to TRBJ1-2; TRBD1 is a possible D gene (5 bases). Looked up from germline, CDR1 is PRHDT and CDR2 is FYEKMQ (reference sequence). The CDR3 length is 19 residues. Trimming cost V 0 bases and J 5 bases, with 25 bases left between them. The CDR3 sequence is CASSLGEGPRAPGGYGYTF. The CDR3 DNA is TGTGCCAGCAGCTTAGGAGAGGGCCCCCGGGCTCCGGGGGGATATGGCTACACCTTC.

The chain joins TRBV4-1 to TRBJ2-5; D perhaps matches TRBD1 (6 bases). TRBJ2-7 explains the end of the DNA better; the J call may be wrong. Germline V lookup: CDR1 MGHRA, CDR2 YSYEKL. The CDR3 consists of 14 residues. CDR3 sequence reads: CASSPRDISYEQYF. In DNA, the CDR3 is TGCGCCAGCAGCCCTAGGGACATTTCCTACGAGCAGTACTTC.

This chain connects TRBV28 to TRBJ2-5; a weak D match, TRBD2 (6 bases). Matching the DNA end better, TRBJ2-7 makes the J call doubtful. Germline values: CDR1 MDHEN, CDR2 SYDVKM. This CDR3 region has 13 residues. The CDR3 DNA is TGTGCCAGCATAAAGCTAGCGCGCGACGAGCAGTACTTC. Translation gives CASIKLARDEQYF.

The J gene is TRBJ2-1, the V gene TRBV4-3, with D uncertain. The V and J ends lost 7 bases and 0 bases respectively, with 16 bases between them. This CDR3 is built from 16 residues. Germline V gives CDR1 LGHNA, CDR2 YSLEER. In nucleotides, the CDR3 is TGCGCCAGCAATCAGAACGGGCCAAGCTCCTACAATGAGCAGTTCTTC. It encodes CASNQNGPSSYNEQFF.